The rows below give T cell receptor beta chains drawn from one sample of a study of shared clonotypes between healthy human individuals. Assay: immunoSEQ multiplex PCR; the TCRdb copy retains only in-frame clones and omits some. The sample has 75,000 to 100,000 clones, around 47% seen once. Material for sequencing was PBMCs. The receptors originated from a woman between 40 and 50 years old in good health. Some clones in this sample may be carry-over from other donors' samples. CDR3s include the opening cysteine and the closing phenylalanine or tryptophan. D genes are given only for firm matches. The size of a clone is reported for some rows only, either as once, few or many, or as a class for expanded clones.

V gene	clone size	D gene	J gene	CDR3 protein
TRBV11-2	.	TRBD1	TRBJ1-1	CASSFHRVTGGDITEAFF
TRBV30	.	.	TRBJ2-1	CAWSGGGPYNEQFF
TRBV4-2	few	TRBD2	TRBJ2-7	CASSQEWTSTDEQYF
TRBV7-3	many	.	TRBJ2-3	CASSSGTSTDTQYF
TRBV11-3	.	.	TRBJ2-1	CASSSRGLVGQFF
TRBV4-1	.	.	TRBJ2-7	CASSQDEWGGSYEQYF
TRBV4-2	few	.	TRBJ1-2	CASSQASLGGVGGYTF
TRBV28	.	TRBD2	TRBJ2-1	CASSLGGDRHNEQFF
TRBV5-5	many	.	TRBJ1-5	CASSLGQLNQPQHF
TRBV5-4	many	.	TRBJ2-7	CASSLAPGEQYF
TRBV5-1	many	.	TRBJ1-2	CASSLVQASNYGYTF
TRBV29-1	.	.	TRBJ2-2	CSVAHTNTGELFF
TRBV4-1	.	.	TRBJ2-7	CASSRSGQGSYEQYF
TRBV30	.	TRBD2	TRBJ2-1	CAWTSGSGDEQFF
TRBV29-1	.	.	TRBJ2-7	CSVEDGTVHYEQYF
TRBV10-3	many	TRBD1	TRBJ1-6	CATKVQGEDSPLHF
TRBV12-5	.	TRBD1	TRBJ1-4	CASGSQGTNEKLFF
TRBV7-8	once	.	TRBJ2-1	CASGDNEQFF
TRBV18	.	.	TRBJ1-2	CASSPGESYGYTF
TRBV7-8	.	TRBD1	TRBJ2-7	CASSRDRGIYEQYF
TRBV30	few	.	.	CAWGSLSYEQYF
TRBV7-2	many	.	.	CASSLPAGQFYEQYF
TRBV5-4	many	TRBD2	TRBJ2-5	CASGRGVAEGETQYF
TRBV2	many	.	TRBJ2-7	CASSAFVTYEQYF
TRBV19	.	.	TRBJ2-2	CASIWEITGELFF
TRBV5-1	few	TRBD1	TRBJ1-2	CASSLVQGAVYGYTF
TRBV30	many	.	TRBJ1-4	CAWSVLQSNEKLFF
TRBV7-3	.	.	TRBJ1-5	CASSPTTGTNQPQHF
TRBV28	once	.	TRBJ2-5	CASSFGTPEETQYF
TRBV5-6	many	TRBD2	TRBJ2-6	CVSSLGLEASGANVLTF
TRBV5-1	few	TRBD1	TRBJ1-1	CASSAGTGDFMNTEAFF
TRBV9	.	TRBD1	TRBJ2-3	CASSVVGGRTDTQYF
TRBV19	.	TRBD1	TRBJ2-5	CASSSTGTGGSWETQYF
TRBV6-6	.	.	TRBJ2-7	CASSYSQAGSSYEQYF
TRBV29-1	many	.	TRBJ1-1	CSGNQGKDTEAFF
TRBV6-5	medium-sized	.	TRBJ2-7	CASSVSTDSSYEQYF
TRBV7-3	many	.	TRBJ2-1	CASSLIPSADSYNEQFF
TRBV30	.	TRBD2	.	CACPGLVGYEQYF
TRBV7-9	.	.	TRBJ1-2	CASSRAGGEGYTF
TRBV5-4	.	.	TRBJ1-1	CASSWGEVNTEAFF
TRBV5-1	.	TRBD1	TRBJ1-1	CASSSEPQGATEAFF
TRBV30	once	.	TRBJ1-1	CAWRQTNTEAFF
TRBV7-8	.	.	TRBJ2-1	CASSSSRRVDNEQFF
TRBV27	.	.	TRBJ2-1	CASSPLAEGGEGFF
TRBV7-8	.	TRBD1	TRBJ2-5	CASSLAGTVETQYF
TRBV5-6	many	.	TRBJ2-7	CASSERTTYEQYF
TRBV7-2	.	.	TRBJ2-7	CASRSTGGAAYEQYF
TRBV28	.	.	TRBJ1-2	CAIRVNYGYTF
TRBV30	many	.	TRBJ2-1	CAWSASWGDNEQFF
TRBV30	.	.	TRBJ1-2	CAWSFGGPYGYTF
TRBV6-1	few	.	TRBJ2-5	CAIRWALGSAETQYF
TRBV28	many	.	TRBJ2-6	CASNLGASSSGANVLTF
TRBV27	.	.	TRBJ1-2	CATRDGRLGGYTF
TRBV30	many	.	TRBJ1-1	CAWSVRRGEAFF
TRBV2	many	TRBD2	TRBJ2-7	CASRREVYEQYF
TRBV2	many	.	TRBJ2-1	CASSELAYQFF
TRBV5-1	.	TRBD1	TRBJ2-5	CASSLRTGGRETQYF
TRBV5-1	.	.	TRBJ2-5	CASSLAVDGDGAQYF
TRBV6-5	.	TRBD2	TRBJ2-7	CASSYSSLAAFYEQYF
TRBV28	.	.	TRBJ1-3	CASSRHTGNSRNTIYF